This T cell receptor beta chain was identified during a study of vaccination effects on CD4 cells after COVID-19. Study summary: Participants were given two doses of BNT162b2 or mRNA-1273 vaccine.

A word on this clone: Its antigen is unidentified.

With 9 bases removed from V and 1 base from J, the gap between germline ends came to 12 bases. Germline V CDR1 and CDR2: MDHEN, SYDVKM. The CDR3 runs 13 residues. Antigen-specific CD4+ T cells were expanded with viral peptide pools in the ViraFEST assay before sequencing. At the end of over 8 days of culture, CD4+ T cells were isolated. Vaccine recipients had no previous SARS-CoV-2 infection; their nucleocapsid antibodies were negative. Over 1.5 million PBMC per well were cultured with approximately 10 IU/ml IL-2 and 8 to 10 ug/ml peptides. Method: immunoSEQ multiplex PCR; TCRdb's copy keeps in-frame clones and lacks some. Of just under 65,000 clones listed, over 70% were seen once; the top ten hold 3% to 4%. Study findings and constraints: Clones of infection and vaccine origin contracted markedly late after vaccination.

This sample comprised CD4+ T cells from PBMCs cultured with HCoV-OC43 spike peptides, obtained before COVID-19 vaccination. The subset: HCoV-OC43 spike overlapping peptide pool stimulation. The rearrangement links TRBV28 to TRBJ1-2; unclear D gene. The source of this sequence is a human donor who received a COVID-19 vaccine. CDR3 in DNA: TGTGCCAGTAGAATTGACCTTAACTATGGCTACACCTTC. Amino acid sequence: CASRIDLNYGYTF.